This T cell receptor (beta chain) is from a study of molecular identifiers for immune sequencing clone quantification. Study-wide results and caveats: Highly expanded clone sizes could be underestimated by identical TCR molecules sharing a barcode.

Previously described methods with listed TCR primers produced the bulk TCR libraries. TCRdb analysed the PCR reads with MiXCR anew, one entry per CDR3 protein. The sample contains about 640,000 distinct CDR3 sequences, 15% to 20% of which appear only once. This clonotype was recorded many times. Its antigen remains unidentified. The clonotype was recovered from a human donor in good health. Some libraries in this study had Jurkat cell RNA spiked in. Sequenced sample: naive CD8+ T cells from blood, with Jurkat cell RNA spiked in. Subset reported: FACS-sorted CD8+CD4-CCR7+CD45RA+ naive T cells.

CDR3 in amino acids: CASSPLQSEAFF. CDR3 in DNA: TGCGCCAGCAGCCCCCTACAGAGTGAAGCTTTCTTT. V and J are TRBV4-1 and TRBJ1-1; no firm D call. Germline loops: CDR1 MGHRA, CDR2 YSYEKL. Trimming left V 4 bases short and J 7 bases short, with 10 bases between. The CDR3 has 12 amino acids.